This T cell receptor (beta chain) was profiled in a study of blood T cells in healthy people across ages. The overall study: Per two T cells, template switching captured roughly one barcoded beta molecule.

Next came a second PCR, run for about 6 to 11 cycles, which used a sample-barcoded 5' primer along with a J-beta primer mix. Each TCR beta cDNA got a 12-nucleotide random molecular identifier. TCRdb redid the calling of the 5' RACE reads with MiXCR, one entry per CDR3 protein. The table has some 1.5 million distinct CDR3 sequences, 25% to 30% seen once. Researchers isolated at least 7 million PBMCs per sample. Study findings and constraints: Donors of long life had a larger count of naive CD4+ cells and greater diversity than aged donors.

Of note for this clonotype: Its antigen is undetermined. This sequence may be a read error, since a much larger clone differs from it by one base.

Source material: blood. The TCR was taken from a woman in her twenties or thirties in good health.

As DNA, the CDR3 is TGCAGCGGAAAAACCAGGGAAAGGCGGGAGACCCAGTACTTC. Translated: CSGKTRERRETQYF. The chain links TRBV29-1 to TRBJ2-5, with D possibly matching TRBD1 (5 bases). V was clipped by 7 bases and J by 5 bases, with 20 bases between them. The CDR3 runs to 14 residues. Germline V gene data show CDR1 as SQVTM and CDR2 as ANQGSEA.